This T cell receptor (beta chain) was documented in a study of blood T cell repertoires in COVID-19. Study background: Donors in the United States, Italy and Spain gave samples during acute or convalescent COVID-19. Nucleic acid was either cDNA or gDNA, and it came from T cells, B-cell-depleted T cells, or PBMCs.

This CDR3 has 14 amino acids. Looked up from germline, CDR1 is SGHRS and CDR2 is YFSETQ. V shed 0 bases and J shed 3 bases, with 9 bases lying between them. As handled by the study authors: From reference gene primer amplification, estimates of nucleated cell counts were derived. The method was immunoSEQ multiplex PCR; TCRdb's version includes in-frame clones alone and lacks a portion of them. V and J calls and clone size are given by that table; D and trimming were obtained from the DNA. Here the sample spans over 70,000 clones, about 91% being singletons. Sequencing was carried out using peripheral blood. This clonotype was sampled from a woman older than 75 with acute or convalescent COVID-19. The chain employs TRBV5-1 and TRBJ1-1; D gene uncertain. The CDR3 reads CASSLVLGDTEAFF. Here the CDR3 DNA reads TGCGCCAGCAGCTTGGTGTTGGGAGACACTGAAGCTTTCTTT.